This T cell receptor (beta chain) was captured by sequencing in a study of cytomegalovirus exposure and HLA in healthy donors. Overall study: Early released data comprised about 90 million unique TCRs from HLA-typed donors. Study-wide results and limits: CMV serostatus stood as the only immune exposure information on hand. Sequencing depth roughly uniform across donors was assumed in presence/absence analyses.

As for this clone: The antigen remains unidentified.

Germline assignment: CDR1 SGDLS and CDR2 YYNGEE. Trimming removed 0 bases at V and 0 bases at J, with 7 bases between. This CDR3 region has 16 residues. Primers: 60 Vbeta forward and 13 Jbeta reverse. In the study's own analysis: An analysis that came later counted some 80 million unique TCR beta chains, approximately 11 million shared. The repertoire was sequenced with immunoSEQ multiplex PCR; TCRdb's copy has only in-frame clones and lacks some. The D gene and trimming were derived from the DNA, and the V and J assignments and clone size from that table. The repertoire holds tens of thousands of clones, around 80% seen once, with 5.5% to 7% in the top ten.

The sequenced material came from PBMCs. The receptor comes from a male donor in good health and CMV-seronegative. V is TRBV9 and J is TRBJ1-6; D is unclear. CDR3 region: CASSVEEGSYNSPLHF. The CDR3 DNA follows: TGTGCCAGCAGCGTAGAGGAGGGCTCCTATAATTCACCCCTCCACTTT.